This T cell receptor beta chain was recovered during a study of T cell changes during pregnancy in multiple sclerosis. Produced via immunoSEQ multiplex PCR; TCRdb's table is partial and in-frame only. The sample gives about 72,000 clones, around 91% of which show up once; 0.7% is in the top ten. The CDR3 covers 17 residues. The germline V gene has CDR1 LGHNA and CDR2 YSLEER. The ends were cut back, 3 bases at V and 2 bases at J, with 16 bases in the middle. This clone was detected once. The chain is built from TRBV4-3 and TRBJ2-2, with a possible D match to TRBD2 (7 bases). The clonotype comes from a female donor in good health, enrolled as a control in a pregnancy study. The sample consisted of peripheral blood, taken in the third trimester of pregnancy. The CDR3 loop reads CASSQYPGGTNTGELFF. DNA for the CDR3: TGCGCCAGCAGCCAGTATCCCGGGGGGACAAACACCGGGGAGCTGTTTTTT.